The next 32 T cell receptor beta chains were all read from a single sample in a study of blood T cell repertoires in COVID-19. TCRdb's table, derived via immunoSEQ multiplex PCR, lists solely in-frame clones and lacks some. The sample holds roughly 250,000 clones, 70% to 85% seen once. Sequenced material: peripheral blood. The receptors were sampled from a human donor with COVID-19, enrolled during active disease. The donor label of this sample is uncertain.

This clone showed up just once. This chain links TRBV20-1 with TRBJ2-5; D gene ambiguous. CDR1 and CDR2 (germline): DFQATT, SNEGSKA (reference sequence). V was shortened by 5 bases and J by 5 bases, with 9 bases between the two germline ends. This CDR3 has 11 amino acids. The CDR3 reads CSALIGETQYF. The DNA of the CDR3 is TGCAGTGCTCTAATCGGGGAGACCCAGTACTTC.

The chain links TRBV19 to TRBJ2-7; 14 bases fit TRBD2. After removal of 5 bases from V and 1 base from J, the junction contained 7 bases not matched to a gene. Germline CDR1 reads LNHDA; CDR2 reads SQIVND (reference sequence). The CDR3 sequence is 17 residues long. The CDR3: CASSGRLAGGRSYEQYF. The CDR3 nucleotides read TGTGCCAGTAGTGGACGACTAGCGGGAGGGAGGTCCTACGAGCAGTACTTC.

V is TRBV5-6 and J is TRBJ1-5; D is possibly TRBD1 (5 bases). This CDR3 is 12 amino acids long. Germline V gene lookup returns CDR1 SGHDT and CDR2 YYEEEE. The V and J ends lost 4 bases and 8 bases respectively, with 10 bases between them. CDR3 sequence: CASSLAGEPQHF. The CDR3 region has the DNA TGTGCCAGCAGCCTAGCGGGGGAGCCCCAGCATTTT.

The rearrangement links TRBV12-3 or TRBV12-4 to TRBJ1-4, with TRBD1 matching over 7 bases. V was clipped by 5 bases and J by 8 bases; unmatched bases: 5. This CDR3 is 13 amino acids long. As DNA, the CDR3 is TGTGCCAGCAGTAGGGACAGAGGGGAAAAACTGTTTTTT. Encoded protein: CASSRDRGEKLFF.

The genes are TRBV3-1 (or the pseudogene TRBV3-2) and TRBJ2-7; 7 bases line up with TRBD1. With V trimmed by 4 bases and J by 0 bases, 9 bases remained unmatched. From germline, CDR1 is LGHDT and CDR2 YNNKEL (reference sequence). The CDR3 consists of 16 residues. The CDR3 region is CASSRDGQVSSYEQYF. The CDR3 nucleotides read TGTGCCAGCAGCCGGGACGGACAGGTGAGCTCCTACGAGCAGTACTTC.

The genes are TRBV28 and TRBJ1-6; maybe TRBD1 (6 bases). The CDR3 is 15 residues long. Germline V CDR1 and CDR2: MDHEN, SYDVKM. With 5 bases removed from V and 6 bases from J, the gap between germline ends came to 14 bases. The DNA for the CDR3 is TGTGCCAGCAGTCCCCGGGGGGGGGCTAATTCACCCCTCCACTTT. Amino acids: CASSPRGGANSPLHF.

The rearrangement uses TRBV29-1 and TRBJ2-7; D ambiguous. Trimming removed 1 base from V and 0 bases from J, with 10 bases in between. The germline CDR1 and CDR2 sequences are SQVTM and ANQGSEA. The CDR3 consists of 14 residues. The CDR3: CSVEAETPSYEQYF. CDR3 nucleotides: TGCAGCGTTGAAGCCGAAACACCCTCCTACGAGCAGTACTTC.

This chain joins TRBV30 and TRBJ2-3; TRBD2 is a possible D gene (7 bases). The length of the CDR3 is 16 residues. The V gene lost 0 bases and the J gene lost 4 bases, with 17 bases spanning the gap. Germline assignment: CDR1 GTSNPN and CDR2 SVGIG (reference sequence). The CDR3 loop is CAWSVGAGDGSDTQYF. The CDR3 DNA sequence: TGTGCCTGGAGTGTGGGGGCGGGAGATGGGTCAGATACGCAGTATTTT.

This chain connects TRBV6-1 to TRBJ1-2; no reliable D call. The CDR3 is made up of 16 amino acids. Germline V gene sequence: CDR1 MNHNS, CDR2 SASEGT. V gave up 4 bases and J gave up 11 bases, with 26 bases separating them. CDR3 DNA sequence: TGTGCCAGCAGTGGGACTGGGAACAGTAAGTCTCTGGGATACACCTTC. Its translation: CASSGTGNSKSLGYTF.

The chain combines TRBV27 with TRBJ1-2; 8 positions agree with TRBD1. V lost 0 bases, J lost 8 bases, and 5 bases stayed unmatched. Germline values: CDR1 MNHEY, CDR2 SMNVEV (reference sequence). This CDR3 is built from 14 residues. This CDR3 is CASSLSGTGRGYTF. CDR3 nucleotides: TGTGCCAGCAGTTTATCAGGGACAGGAAGGGGCTACACCTTC.

V is TRBV18 and J is TRBJ2-1; 7 positions agree with TRBD1. Germline V gene sequence: CDR1 KGHSH, CDR2 LQKENI. The J segment lost 2 bases and the V segment lost 3 bases, leaving 1 base of the junction unmatched. The CDR3 extends over 14 amino acids. The CDR3 protein is CASSPGQTYNEQFF. The CDR3 coding sequence is TGTGCCAGCTCACCGGGACAGACCTACAATGAGCAGTTCTTC. The variable domain in full, completed from reference TRBV18 and TRBJ2-1, reads NAGVMQNPRHLVRRRGQEARLRCSPMKGHSHVYWYRQLPEEGLKFMVYLQKENIIDESGMPKERFSAEFPKEGPSILRIQQVVRGDSAAYFCASSPGQTYNEQFFGPGTRLTVL.

The chain couples TRBV14 to TRBJ1-1; D uncertain. The germline V and J ends were trimmed by 1 base and 2 bases, with 26 bases remaining between them. Germline V gene sequence: CDR1 SGHDN, CDR2 FVKESK. The CDR3 is made up of 20 amino acids. The CDR3 DNA reads TGTGCCAGCAGCCAAGGCATGTCCAACACTGGGTGGGAGAGAAACACTGAAGCTTTCTTT. It encodes CASSQGMSNTGWERNTEAFF.

The chain links TRBV4-1 to TRBJ2-7, with D possibly TRBD2 on 5 matching bases. This CDR3 is built from 14 residues. CDR1 and CDR2 from the germline V gene are MGHRA and YSYEKL. V lost 4 bases, J lost 0 bases, and 10 bases lay in between. The chain's CDR3 is CASSLREGSYEQYF. CDR3 coding DNA: TGCGCCAGCAGCCTCCGGGAAGGCTCCTACGAGCAGTACTTC.

The rearrangement links TRBV28 to TRBJ2-5; maybe TRBD2 (5 bases). Germline V lookup: CDR1 MDHEN, CDR2 SYDVKM. The CDR3 is 15 amino acids. V lost 5 bases and J lost 0, with 13 bases in between. CDR3 DNA: TGTGCCAGCAGTATACCCTCGGACTACCAAGAGACCCAGTACTTC. This encodes CASSIPSDYQETQYF.

The gene calls are TRBV28 and TRBJ1-6; TRBD1 might be the D (5 bases). This CDR3 region has 16 residues. V lost 7 bases and J 1 base, leaving 14 bases between the germline ends. Germline V gene lookup returns CDR1 MDHEN and CDR2 SYDVKM. The DNA of the CDR3 is TGTGCCAGCAAGCCACTGGGGGGGTCCTATAATTCACCCCTCCACTTT. It specifies CASKPLGGSYNSPLHF.

CDR3 in amino acids: CASSDPGGQETQYF. The DNA of the CDR3 is TGTGCCAGCAGCGATCCGGGAGGCCAAGAGACCCAGTACTTC. This rearrangement joins TRBV9 to TRBJ2-5, with TRBD2 matching 7 bases. Germline CDR1 SGDLS, CDR2 YYNGEE. The CDR3 is made up of 14 amino acids. Trimming removed 3 bases from V and 1 base from J; junction bases left unmatched: 3. The variable domain in full, with the rest retrieved from reference TRBV9 and TRBJ2-5, is DSGVTQTPKHLITATGQRVTLRCSPRSGDLSVYWYQQSLDQGLQFLIQYYNGEERAKGNILERFSAQQFPDLHSELNLSSLELGDSALYFCASSDPGGQETQYFGPGTRLLVL.

The V and J genes are TRBV10-1 and TRBJ2-1; 9 bases are a match to TRBD1. After removal of 6 bases from V and 7 bases from J, the junction contained 7 bases not matched to a gene. The CDR3 is 14 residues long. Germline V gives CDR1 WNHNN, CDR2 SYGVQD (reference sequence). The CDR3 region is CASSPGTGRNEQFF. In DNA form, the CDR3 reads TGCGCCAGCAGCCCCGGGACAGGGAGGAATGAGCAGTTCTTC.

V usage is TRBV18 and J usage is TRBJ1-2; 7 bases are a match to TRBD1. The CDR3 is 15 residues long. Germline values: CDR1 KGHSH, CDR2 LQKENI. Trimming removed 10 bases from V and 4 bases from J; junction bases left unmatched: 15. CDR3 loop: CATGGQNRPTYGYTF. CDR3 DNA: TGTGCCACCGGGGGACAGAACCGACCTACCTATGGCTACACCTTC.

The gene calls are TRBV23-1 and TRBJ1-5; D unresolved. TRBV23-1 is assigned to the ORF class and has an uncertain function. CDR3 size: 13 residues. The V end lost 0 bases, the J end lost 7 bases, and 7 bases lay between the germline ends. CDR3 coding DNA: TGCGCCAGCAGTCAATCGAGGCACCAGCCCCAGCATTTT. Protein: CASSQSRHQPQHF.

This chain uses TRBV11-2 with TRBJ1-1; TRBD1 agrees at 8 bases. This CDR3 spans 13 amino acids. V was clipped by 6 bases and J by 7 bases; unmatched bases: 7. Germline V gene lookup returns CDR1 SGHAT and CDR2 FQNNGV. The CDR3 coding sequence is TGTGCCAGCAGTATGGACAGGGACGTTGAAGCTTTCTTT. Translation gives CASSMDRDVEAFF.

V usage is TRBV7-2 and J usage is TRBJ2-3; no reliable D call. The CDR3 is 12 residues long. Trimming took 5 bases from V and 2 from J, leaving 5 bases between them. The germline gives CDR1 SGHTA, CDR2 FQGNSA. CDR3: CASSPTTDTQYF. The CDR3 nucleotides read TGTGCCAGCAGCCCTACCACAGATACGCAGTATTTT.

J is TRBJ1-2 and V is TRBV5-1, with 7 bases identical to TRBD1. This CDR3 is 17 amino acids long. V shed 0 bases and J 5 bases; nucleotides not matched to a gene: 13. CDR1 and CDR2 from the germline V gene are SGHRS and YFSETQ. CDR3: CASSLAPGTEDRYGYTF. The CDR3 region has the DNA TGCGCCAGCAGCTTGGCCCCCGGGACAGAGGACCGTTATGGCTACACCTTC.

V and J are TRBV11-1 and TRBJ2-3, with TRBD2 matching 12 bases. The junction had 1 base not matched to a gene; V was cut back by 5 bases and J by 4 bases. This CDR3 spans 14 amino acids. Germline CDR1 and CDR2: SGHAT and FQDESV (reference sequence). The CDR3 loop reads CASSRLAGADTQYF. The CDR3, as DNA: TGTGCCAGCAGCAGACTAGCGGGAGCAGATACGCAGTATTTT.

This clone was counted a few times. The gene calls are TRBV10-1 and TRBJ1-1, with a weak D call TRBD1 (5 bases). Germline CDR1 is WNHNN and CDR2 is SYGVQD (reference sequence). The CDR3 spans 14 residues. The V end lost 0 bases, the J end lost 4 bases, and 9 bases lay between the germline ends. CDR3 region: CASSESGGATEAFF. CDR3 sequence (DNA): TGCGCCAGCAGTGAGTCCGGCGGGGCCACTGAAGCTTTCTTT.

The rearrangement links TRBV19 to TRBJ1-4; D ambiguous. The CDR3 length is 17 residues. Trimming stripped 7 bases from V and 8 bases from J, with 26 bases between. Germline CDR1 LNHDA, CDR2 SQIVND (reference sequence). The CDR3 region has the DNA TGTGCCAGTACCCCAGCACTCGACCTAGTGTTTTACGAAAAACTGTTTTTT. It is translated as CASTPALDLVFYEKLFF.

The genes are TRBV10-3 and TRBJ2-3; TRBD2 matches 7 bases. This CDR3 spans 16 amino acids. After removal of 5 bases from V and 1 base from J, the junction contained 9 bases not matched to a gene. CDR1 is ENHRY, CDR2 SYGVKD, per germline. The CDR3 nucleotides are TGTGCCATCAGTACTCGGGGGAGGGCGGGCACAGATACGCAGTATTTT. Translation: CAISTRGRAGTDTQYF.

The rearrangement uses TRBV5-1 and TRBJ2-2, with 10 bases identical to TRBD1. J gave up 6 bases and V 4 bases, and 12 bases lay outside the gene matches. Germline V CDR1 and CDR2: SGHRS, YFSETQ. This CDR3 contains 17 residues. The CDR3: CASSPGQGSLLSGELFF. The DNA for the CDR3 is TGCGCCAGCAGCCCGGGACAGGGGTCGCTCTTGTCCGGGGAGCTGTTTTTT.

The chain combines TRBV7-3 with TRBJ1-1; perhaps TRBD1 as D (5 bases). The germline gives CDR1 SGHTA, CDR2 FQGTGA. The CDR3 loop spans 14 amino acids. Trimming removed 1 base at V and 6 bases at J, with 12 bases between. CDR3 bases: TGTGCCAGCAGCTTAAATCCGGGGGTTTCTGAAGCTTTCTTT. Translating gives CASSLNPGVSEAFF.

This chain links TRBV28 with TRBJ1-4, with TRBD1 as a possible D gene (6 bases). CDR3 length equals 15 residues. V dropped 4 bases and J dropped 6 bases, with 15 bases sitting between them. In germline, CDR1 is MDHEN, CDR2 SYDVKM. Here the CDR3 DNA reads TGTGCCAGCAGTTCGTCCGACAGGCGATATGAAAAACTGTTTTTT. This encodes CASSSSDRRYEKLFF. Full variable domain (missing parts from reference TRBV28 and TRBJ1-4): DVKVTQSSRYLVKRTGEKVFLECVQDMDHENMFWYRQDPGLGLRLIYFSYDVKMKEKGDIPEGYSVSREKKERFSLILESASTNQTSMYLCASSSSDRRYEKLFFGSGTQLSVL.

J is TRBJ2-1 and V is TRBV29-1; D perhaps matches TRBD2 (5 bases). Germline values: CDR1 SQVTM, CDR2 ANQGSEA. V lost 0 bases to trimming and J lost 7 bases, with 13 bases between them. The CDR3 sequence is 14 residues long. The CDR3 protein is CSVEELLGENEQFF. CDR3 nucleotides: TGCAGCGTTGAAGAGCTCCTCGGGGAGAATGAGCAGTTCTTC.

The rearrangement joins TRBV7-2 to TRBJ1-1; D gene uncertain. Germline V gene data show CDR1 as SGHTA and CDR2 as FQGNSA. V lost 1 base to trimming and J lost 7 bases, with 10 bases between them. This CDR3 spans 13 amino acids. DNA of the CDR3: TGTGCCAGCAGCTTAGAATATGTCCGTGAAGCTTTCTTT. Its translation is CASSLEYVREAFF.

J is TRBJ1-2 and V is TRBV5-1; the D is unclear. V shed 0 bases and J shed 7 bases, with 19 bases lying between them. The germline V gene encodes CDR1 SGHRS and CDR2 YFSETQ. The CDR3 runs to 16 residues. CDR3: CASSLEADTITTGYTF. The CDR3 DNA follows: TGCGCCAGCAGCTTGGAGGCGGATACAATCACGACTGGCTACACCTTC.